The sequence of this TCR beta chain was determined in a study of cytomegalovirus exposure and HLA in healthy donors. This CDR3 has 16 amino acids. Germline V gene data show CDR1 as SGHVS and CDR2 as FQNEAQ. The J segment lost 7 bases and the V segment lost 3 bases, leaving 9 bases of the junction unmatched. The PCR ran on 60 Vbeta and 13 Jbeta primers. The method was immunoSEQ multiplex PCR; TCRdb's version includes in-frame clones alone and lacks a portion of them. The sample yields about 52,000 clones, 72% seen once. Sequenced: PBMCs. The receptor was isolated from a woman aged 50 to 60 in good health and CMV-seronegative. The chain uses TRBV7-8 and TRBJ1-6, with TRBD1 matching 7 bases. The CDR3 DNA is TGTGCCAGCAGCTTGACCCCCGGGACAGCAAATTCACCCCTCCACTTT. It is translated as CASSLTPGTANSPLHF.